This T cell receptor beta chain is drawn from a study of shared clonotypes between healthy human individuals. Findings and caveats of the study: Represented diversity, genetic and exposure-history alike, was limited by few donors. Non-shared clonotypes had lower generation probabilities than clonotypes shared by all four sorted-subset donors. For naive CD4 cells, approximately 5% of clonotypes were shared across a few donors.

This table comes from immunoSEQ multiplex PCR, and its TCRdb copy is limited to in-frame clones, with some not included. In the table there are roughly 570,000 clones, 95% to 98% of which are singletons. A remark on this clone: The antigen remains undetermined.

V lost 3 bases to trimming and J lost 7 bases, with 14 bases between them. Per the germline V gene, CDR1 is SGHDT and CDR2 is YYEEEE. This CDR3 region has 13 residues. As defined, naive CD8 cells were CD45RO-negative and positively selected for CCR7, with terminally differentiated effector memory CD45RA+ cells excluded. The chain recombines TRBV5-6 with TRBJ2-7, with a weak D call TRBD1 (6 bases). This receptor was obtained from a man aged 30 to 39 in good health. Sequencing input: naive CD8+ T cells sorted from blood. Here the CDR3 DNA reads TGTGCCAGCAGCTGGGCCCTCGGACAGGAGCAGTACTTC. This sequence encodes CASSWALGQEQYF.